This is a list of T cell receptor beta chains from one sample in a study of blood T cell repertoires in COVID-19. Repertoires were generated with immunoSEQ multiplex PCR, while TCRdb's copy carries only in-frame clones and drops some. The sample lists under 150,000 clones; around 83% were seen once. Material for sequencing was peripheral blood. These receptors all stem from an elderly man with active or convalescent COVID-19. Both conserved end residues are part of each CDR3. The order of the fields is clone size, D gene, V gene, J gene, CDR3 DNA, CDR3 protein. D genes are given only for firm matches. Part of the rows lack a size; the others show once, few, many or a class for expanded clones.

>NA|TRBD1|TRBV5-4|TRBJ2-1
TGTGCCAGCAGCTTGTGGACAGGGAACTACAATGAGCAGTTCTTC
CASSLWTGNYNEQFF
>NA|NA|TRBV2|TRBJ2-7
TGTGCCAGCAGGGCCTTAGCCGGGTCCGCCGGCGAGCAGTACTTC
CASRALAGSAGEQYF
>NA|TRBD1|TRBV27|TRBJ1-1
TGTGCCAGCACGGGCAGGGGGCGCGTTGAAGCTTTCTTT
CASTGRGRVEAFF
>NA|NA|TRBV7-9|TRBJ2-1
TGTGCCAGCAGCTTAGCCGCGGGTAATGAGCAGTTCTTC
CASSLAAGNEQFF
>NA|NA|TRBV19|TRBJ1-2
TGTGCCAGTAGGGCCAGGAAATATACAGGGTCGAGCTATGGCTACACCTTC
CASRARKYTGSSYGYTF
>NA|NA|TRBV5-4|TRBJ2-5
TGTGCCAGCAGCTTGGTGGGGGGGGGCATTAGTGAGACCCAGTACTTC
CASSLVGGGISETQYF
>NA|TRBD1|TRBV9|TRBJ2-5
TGTGCCAGCAGCGTAGCCGGACAGGGGGCGTTTGAGACCCAGTACTTC
CASSVAGQGAFETQYF
>NA|NA|TRBV7-9|TRBJ2-7
TGTGCCAGCAGCCGAGGACTCGGAGGCGAGCAGTACTTC
CASSRGLGGEQYF
>NA|TRBD2|TRBV7-2|TRBJ2-5
TGTGCCAGCAGCTTAGGGACTAGCGGACAAGAGACCCAGTACTTC
CASSLGTSGQETQYF
>NA|NA|TRBV12-3/TRBV12-4|TRBJ1-2
TGTGCCAGCAGTTTCGAGCGGTGGGGCTACACCTTC
CASSFERWGYTF
>NA|NA|TRBV7-2|TRBJ2-3
TGTGCCAGCAGCTTAGCAAGAGGGATTAGCACAGATACGCAGTATTTT
CASSLARGISTDTQYF
>NA|NA|TRBV24-1|TRBJ2-1
TGTGCCACCAGTGACCGTACAGGGGAGCAGTTCTTC
CATSDRTGEQFF
>NA|NA|TRBV7-8|TRBJ2-5
TGTGCCAGCAGCTTAGGCAGGGTGAGCGAGACCCAGTACTTC
CASSLGRVSETQYF
>NA|TRBD1|TRBV16|TRBJ1-1
TGTGCCAGCAGCCAATCGGGACAGGGGGCGCGTGGAGCTTTCTTT
CASSQSGQGARGAFF
>NA|NA|TRBV28|TRBJ1-1
TGTGCCAGCAGTTTAATGAGGACTGAAGCTTTCTTT
CASSLMRTEAFF
>once|NA|TRBV20-1|TRBJ2-4
TGCAGTGCTAGTTTCTACGCCCAAGGGGACATTCAGTACTTC
CSASFYAQGDIQYF
>NA|TRBD2|TRBV5-1|TRBJ2-5
TGCGCCAGCAAGCGGGGGATTCAAGAGACCCAGTACTTC
CASKRGIQETQYF
>NA|NA|TRBV10-3|TRBJ2-1
TGTGCCATCAGTGATCCGACTGTAGGGGGGGCGGGCAATGAGCAGTTCTTC
CAISDPTVGGAGNEQFF
>NA|TRBD1|TRBV18|TRBJ2-2
TGTGCCAGCCCAGGCGGACAGGGGGCTACCGGGGAGCTGTTTTTT
CASPGGQGATGELFF
>few|NA|TRBV19|TRBJ2-7
TGTGCCAGTAGTCCTTTAGGGGCCTTTTCCTACGAGCAGTACTTC
CASSPLGAFSYEQYF
>NA|TRBD2|TRBV5-4|TRBJ2-5
TGTGCCAGCATCAACCGACTAGCGGGGGGGCAAGAGACCCAGTACTTC
CASINRLAGGQETQYF
>NA|NA|TRBV3-1/TRBV3-2|TRBJ1-4
TGTGCCAGCAGCCAAGTCGTCCCCACAGGAGAAAAACTGTTTTTT
CASSQVVPTGEKLFF
>NA|NA|TRBV11-2|TRBJ2-7
TGTGCCAGCCGCCGACCCGCCGGGGACGAGCAGTACTTC
CASRRPAGDEQYF
>NA|NA|TRBV10-2|TRBJ2-3
TGCGCCAGCAGTGACTTCGGGTCCACAGATACGCAGTATTTT
CASSDFGSTDTQYF
>NA|TRBD1|TRBV28|TRBJ1-5
TGTGCCAGCACCGGACAGGGGTTGGGCAATCAGCCCCAGCATTTT
CASTGQGLGNQPQHF
>NA|TRBD1|TRBV23-1|TRBJ1-5
TGCGCCAGCAGTCAATTCCAACAGGGGAAAAATCAGCCCCAGCATTTT
CASSQFQQGKNQPQHF
>NA|TRBD2|TRBV6-5|TRBJ2-1
TGTGCCAGCAGTTACTTAGCGGGGGCGTACAATGAGCAGTTCTTC
CASSYLAGAYNEQFF
>once|TRBD1|TRBV11-2|TRBJ1-2
TGTGCCAGCAGCCCCGGACAGGGGGCGTATGGCTACACCTTC
CASSPGQGAYGYTF
>NA|NA|TRBV12-5|TRBJ1-1
TGTGCTAGTGGTTTCCAGGGCACTGAAGCTTTCTTT
CASGFQGTEAFF
>NA|NA|TRBV12-5|TRBJ2-7
TGTGCTAGTGGTTACGCTGACGGGGGGCAGTACTTC
CASGYADGGQYF
>NA|TRBD1|TRBV19|TRBJ1-2
TGTGCCAGTAGTACCTGGACAGGGGGCTCAGATGGCTACACCTTC
CASSTWTGGSDGYTF
>NA|TRBD1|TRBV7-2|TRBJ1-2
TGTGCCAGCAGTTCTCGGACAGGGGCGGGTGGCTACACCTTC
CASSSRTGAGGYTF
>NA|TRBD2|TRBV9|TRBJ2-5
TGTGCCAGCAGCGTAGGACTAGCGGGGGAGGGGGAACAAGAGACCCAGTACTTC
CASSVGLAGEGEQETQYF
>NA|NA|TRBV9|TRBJ1-2
TGTGCCATAGAGCGTAATAGGGGGAACTATGGCTACACCTTC
CAIERNRGNYGYTF
>once|TRBD1|TRBV14|TRBJ2-3
TGTGCCAGCAGCCAAGATGAGGGGGCGGTTACAGATACGCAGTATTTT
CASSQDEGAVTDTQYF
>NA|NA|TRBV20-1|TRBJ2-7
TGCAGTGCCCAACTCAACTACGAGCAGTACTTC
CSAQLNYEQYF
>once|TRBD1|TRBV7-2|TRBJ1-1
TGTGCCAGCAGCTTTGGACAGGCCGGAGAAGCTTTCTTT
CASSFGQAGEAFF
>NA|NA|TRBV6-5|TRBJ1-1
TGTGCCAGCAGTTTACAGTGGAACACTGAAGCTTTCTTT
CASSLQWNTEAFF
>NA|NA|TRBV10-3|TRBJ2-3
TGTGCCATCAGTGAGTCGCTGACAGGAGGTGCAGATACGCAGTATTTT
CAISESLTGGADTQYF
>NA|NA|TRBV7-2|TRBJ1-5
TGTGCCAGCAGCTTAAGGGGGAATCAGCCCCAGCATTTT
CASSLRGNQPQHF
>NA|TRBD1|TRBV19|TRBJ1-2
TGTGCCAGTATTCGGACAGGGGGCAACAACTATGGCTACACCTTC
CASIRTGGNNYGYTF
>NA|NA|TRBV3-1/TRBV3-2|TRBJ1-1
TGTGCCAGCAGCCAAGTGTCAGGGGATTACACTGAAGCTTTCTTT
CASSQVSGDYTEAFF
>NA|TRBD1|TRBV28|TRBJ1-2
TGTGCCAGCAGTTTATTTCGGGACAGGGGTGGCTACACCTTC
CASSLFRDRGGYTF
>NA|NA|TRBV2|TRBJ2-7
TGTGCCAGCAGTGAATGGGGGGGGCAAGGCGAGCAGTACTTC
CASSEWGGQGEQYF
>few|TRBD1|TRBV14|TRBJ1-2
TGTGCCAGCAGCCCCGGGACAGACCTTTACGGCTACACCTTC
CASSPGTDLYGYTF
>once|TRBD1|TRBV7-6|TRBJ1-4
TGTGCCAGCAGCTTGGGGACAGGGGAAGTTGAAAAACTGTTTTTT
CASSLGTGEVEKLFF
>few|NA|TRBV24-1|TRBJ1-5
TGTGCCACCAGTGATTTGCGCGGGCAGCCCCAGCATTTT
CATSDLRGQPQHF
>NA|TRBD1|TRBV4-2|TRBJ1-1
TGTGCCAGCAGCCAAGAAGCCAGGGGGATCATGAACACTGAAGCTTTCTTT
CASSQEARGIMNTEAFF
>NA|NA|TRBV5-1|TRBJ1-4
TGCGCCAGCAGCTTGATCTCGGCTAATGAAAAACTGTTTTTT
CASSLISANEKLFF
>NA|NA|TRBV2|TRBJ2-7
TGTGCCAGCAGTGAATGGGACTTGCGGCAGTACTTC
CASSEWDLRQYF
>NA|TRBD1|TRBV18|TRBJ1-5
TGTGCCAGCTCACGACAGGGGGCGGAAAGTCAGCCCCAGCATTTT
CASSRQGAESQPQHF
>few|TRBD1|TRBV7-9|TRBJ1-1
TGTGCCAGCAGCTGGGGACAGGGGACCACTGAAGCTTTCTTT
CASSWGQGTTEAFF
>NA|NA|TRBV6-6|TRBJ1-4
TGTGCCAGCAGCCCCGGGTCCGGTGGCAACCTGTTTTTT
CASSPGSGGNLFF
>few|TRBD1|TRBV11-2|TRBJ2-1
TGTGCCAGCAGTCCGGGACAGGGGTCGCTAAAAGGGCAGTTCTTC
CASSPGQGSLKGQFF
>once|TRBD1|TRBV27|TRBJ1-2
TGTGCCAGCAGTGAGACAGGGGCTGGCTACACCTTC
CASSETGAGYTF
>NA|NA|TRBV5-3|TRBJ2-7
TGTGCCAGAAGCTTGTCTAAGGGGAGGAGAAAGCAGTACTTC
CARSLSKGRRKQYF
>NA|NA|TRBV7-8|TRBJ1-2
TGTGCCAGCAGCTTAGGGTTCAGGGAAGGGTATGGCTACACCTTC
CASSLGFREGYGYTF
>NA|NA|TRBV4-3|TRBJ2-3
TGCGCCAGCAGCCAAGATCGAAACTACCCTAATTATTTT
CASSQDRNYPNYF
>NA|TRBD1|TRBV28|TRBJ1-6
TGTGCCAGCAGGAACCCACAGGGGGCCGGTAATTCACCCCTCCACTTT
CASRNPQGAGNSPLHF
>NA|NA|TRBV6-1|TRBJ2-7
TGTGCCAGCAGGGAAGGGCTAGCGAGCGAGCAGTACTTC
CASREGLASEQYF